A single sample gave rise to the 18 T cell receptor beta chains below, sequenced in a study of neurological immune-mediated disorders. TCRdb processed the 5' RACE reads anew with MiXCR; each CDR3 protein has one entry. The sample contains about 49,000 distinct CDR3 sequences, roughly 10% of which appear only once. Time point here: longitudinal time-point 1 (baseline). Source material: PBMCs. These receptor sequences come from a woman in her forties in good health.

This clonotype showed up many times. The CDR3 reads CASVNLKGESGYTF. CDR3 sequence (DNA): TGTGCCAGCGTAAACTTGAAAGGGGAGAGTGGCTACACCTTC. The chain couples TRBV6-2 or TRBV6-3 to TRBJ1-2, with D perhaps TRBD1 (5 bases). CDR3 length: 14 residues. V was shortened by 8 bases and J by 7 bases, with 20 bases between the two germline ends. Germline V gene sequence: CDR1 MNHEY, CDR2 SVGEGT.

This clonotype appeared many times. V usage is TRBV5-8 and J usage is TRBJ1-5; 9 bases are a match to TRBD1. There are 15 residues in the CDR3. V gave up 2 bases and J gave up 8 bases; unmatched junction bases: 8. In germline, CDR1 is SGHTS, CDR2 YDEGEE. The CDR3 nucleotides read TGTGCCAGCAGCTTCGGGACAGGGAAGAGGAAGCCCCAGCATTTT. The encoded protein is CASSFGTGKRKPQHF.

This clonotype was detected ten times or more. This chain connects TRBV3-1 to TRBJ2-3, with 12 bases identical to TRBD2. J was trimmed by 5 bases and V by 4 bases; bases with no gene match: 13. The CDR3 length is 18 residues. In germline, CDR1 is LGHDT, CDR2 YNNKEL (reference sequence). DNA of the CDR3: TGTGCCAGCAGCCCACCCGGACTAGCGGGGCCCTGGGTAGATACGCAGTATTTT. Its protein product is CASSPPGLAGPWVDTQYF.

This clonotype was seen at least ten times. The chain combines TRBV18 with TRBJ2-2; a possible D gene is TRBD1 (6 bases). Trimming cost V 0 bases and J 3 bases, with 11 bases left between them. The length of the CDR3 is 16 residues. Germline-derived CDR1 and CDR2 are KGHSH and LQKENI. CDR3 in amino acids: CASSPPNRDYTGELFF. In nucleotides, the CDR3 is TGTGCCAGCTCACCACCGAACAGGGATTACACCGGGGAGCTGTTTTTT. Full variable domain (remainder filled in from reference TRBV18 and TRBJ2-2): NAGVMQNPRHLVRRRGQEARLRCSPMKGHSHVYWYRQLPEEGLKFMVYLQKENIIDESGMPKERFSAEFPKEGPSILRIQQVVRGDSAAYFCASSPPNRDYTGELFFGEGSRLTVL.

The chain links TRBV12-3 or TRBV12-4 to TRBJ1-5; tentatively, D is TRBD1 (6 bases). Trimming removed 6 bases from V and 3 bases from J, with 12 bases in between. CDR3 size: 14 residues. This chain's CDR3 is CASREGTLNQPQHF. Here the CDR3 DNA reads TGTGCCAGCAGGGAGGGGACACTCAATCAGCCCCAGCATTTT.

This clonotype was observed at least ten times. The V call is TRBV9, the J call TRBJ1-1, with D possibly TRBD1 on 6 matching bases. V was cut by 3 bases and J by 4 bases, with 16 bases left in between. This CDR3 has 15 residues. CDR1 and CDR2 from the germline V gene are SGDLS and YYNGEE. The CDR3 loop reads CASSGRQEVSTEAFF. CDR3 bases: TGTGCCAGCAGCGGCCGACAGGAGGTTAGCACTGAAGCTTTCTTT. Combining the CDR3 with reference TRBV9 and TRBJ1-1 gives the whole variable domain DSGVTQTPKHLITATGQRVTLRCSPRSGDLSVYWYQQSLDQGLQFLIQYYNGEERAKGNILERFSAQQFPDLHSELNLSSLELGDSALYFCASSGRQEVSTEAFFGQGTRLTVV.

This clonotype was detected ten times or more. In nucleotides, the CDR3 is TGCAGTGCGGAACCGGGACAGGGCAACTATGGCTACACCTTC. It specifies CSAEPGQGNYGYTF. The gene calls are TRBV20-1 and TRBJ1-2; 9 bases are a match to TRBD1. The ends lost 6 bases at V and 2 bases at J; junction bases unmatched: 7. CDR3 length equals 14 residues. Germline CDR1 and CDR2: DFQATT and SNEGSKA (reference sequence).

This clonotype was counted many times. The V call is TRBV5-1, the J call TRBJ1-4, with 8 nucleotides matching TRBD1. CDR1 is SGHRS, CDR2 YFSETQ, per germline. The CDR3 has 14 amino acids. J gave up 6 bases and V 1 base, and 2 bases lay outside the gene matches. Here the CDR3 reads CASSLKGQDEKLFF. The CDR3 region has the DNA TGCGCCAGCAGCTTGAAGGGACAGGATGAAAAACTGTTTTTT.

Many counts were recorded for this clonotype. The chain uses TRBV29-1 and TRBJ1-2, with D tentatively TRBD1 (5 bases). CDR3 length: 16 residues. CDR1 and CDR2 from the germline V gene are SQVTM and ANQGSEA. The V end lost 0 bases, the J end lost 4 bases, and 18 bases lay between the germline ends. This chain's CDR3 is CSVEERGAGRVYGYTF. In DNA form, the CDR3 reads TGCAGCGTTGAAGAACGGGGAGCGGGCAGGGTCTATGGCTACACCTTC.

This clonotype was found many times. V and J are TRBV12-3 or TRBV12-4 and TRBJ2-3, with a weak D call TRBD2 (5 bases). V was pared by 4 bases and J by 2 bases, with 16 bases between. The CDR3 is 16 residues long. Written as DNA, the CDR3 is TGTGCCAGCAGTTCATTACCGGGATTTAACACAGATACGCAGTATTTT. This encodes CASSSLPGFNTDTQYF.

This clonotype occurred many times. The chain combines TRBV5-1 with TRBJ1-2; 9 positions agree with TRBD1. V was pared by 4 bases and J by 4 bases, with 11 bases of the junction left unmatched. The CDR3 loop spans 16 amino acids. Germline V CDR1 and CDR2: SGHRS, YFSETQ. The CDR3 DNA is TGCGCCAGCAGCCAAAACCGGGACAGGGAAATCTATGGCTACACCTTC. Protein sequence: CASSQNRDREIYGYTF.

This clonotype was seen ten or more times. The CDR3 here is CASSLQEGAFLGYTF. The CDR3 DNA reads TGTGCCAGCAGCCTGCAGGAGGGGGCGTTCTTAGGCTACACCTTC. The chain recombines TRBV12-3 or TRBV12-4 with TRBJ1-2, with TRBD1 matching over 7 bases. CDR3 length: 15 residues. With V trimmed by 6 bases and J by 8 bases, 15 bases remained unmatched.

This clonotype was detected ten times or more. The chain uses TRBV6-5 and TRBJ2-3; D is undetermined. V gave up 2 bases and J gave up 3 bases, with 3 bases separating them. This CDR3 region has 12 residues. CDR1 is MNHEY, CDR2 SVGAGI, per germline. The CDR3 DNA sequence: TGTGCCAGCAGTTACGGTACAGATACGCAGTATTTT. Protein: CASSYGTDTQYF.

This clonotype came up many times. The chain employs TRBV20-1 and TRBJ1-2; a possible D gene is TRBD1 (6 bases). The CDR3 sequence is 13 residues long. The V gene's germline CDR1 is DFQATT and CDR2 SNEGSKA (reference sequence). Deletions cut 3 bases from V and 7 bases from J, with 15 bases between. The CDR3 bases are TGCAGTGCTAGCCCAGGGGAGAACGGTGGCTACACCTTC. The encoded protein is CSASPGENGGYTF.

With regard to this clonotype: Relative to the germline gene, one junction end is altered; a read error may explain this. This sequence joins TRBV5-5 and TRBJ2-1; tentatively, D is TRBD2 (5 bases). CDR1 and CDR2 (germline): SGHKS, YYEKEE (reference sequence). The CDR3 loop spans 13 amino acids. The CDR3 sequence: CAGSLDRGNEQFF. The CDR3 DNA reads as TGTGCCGGCAGCTTGGATCGGGGCAATGAGCAGTTCTTC.

This clonotype has ten or more counts. This chain connects TRBV5-1 to TRBJ1-3; possibly TRBD1 for D (6 bases). CDR3 length: 17 residues. V gave up 0 bases and J gave up 1 base, with 14 bases separating them. CDR1 is SGHRS and CDR2 is YFSETQ in the germline V gene. CDR3: CASSLVGVGGSGNTIYF. In nucleotides, the CDR3 is TGCGCCAGCAGCTTGGTTGGGGTAGGGGGATCTGGAAACACCATATATTTT.

This clonotype was recorded many times. The chain has TRBV10-3 and TRBJ1-5; TRBD1 aligns across 9 bases. Germline V gene sequence: CDR1 ENHRY, CDR2 SYGVKD. CDR3 size: 13 residues. V lost 6 bases and J lost 5; bases outside the gene matches: 2. CDR3 nucleotide sequence: TGTGCCATCAGCACAGGGGGCTATCAGCCCCAGCATTTT. Its translation is CAISTGGYQPQHF.

This clonotype showed up many times. In DNA, the CDR3 is TGTGCCAGCAGCCTAATCTCTAGCGGGGGGGGCCGCGATGAGCAGTTCTTC. Encoded protein: CASSLISSGGGRDEQFF. The chain employs TRBV2 and TRBJ2-1; TRBD2 matches at 12 bases. CDR3 length: 17 residues. The germline CDR1 and CDR2 sequences are SNHLY and FYNNEI. V shed 6 bases, J shed 8 bases, and the junction held 14 bases outside the gene matches.